This section outlines one TCR beta chain sequence together with its context. This sample stems from a study of blood T cell repertoires in COVID-19. For the study at large: Sites in the United States, Italy and Spain provided acute and convalescent COVID-19 samples. Nucleic acid was either cDNA or gDNA, and it came from T cells, B-cell-depleted T cells, or PBMCs.

Per the study methods: The authors estimated nucleated cell counts from reference gene primer amplification. Sequencing was performed with immunoSEQ multiplex PCR; in TCRdb, only in-frame clones are kept and a portion is missing. V and J calls and clone size are copied from that table; D and trimming were computed from the DNA. This repertoire shows about 300,000 clones, approximately 85% found once; its top ten account for roughly 9.1%. This CDR3 contains 13 residues. V was cut by 6 bases and J by 3 bases, with 9 bases left in between. Germline V CDR1 and CDR2: SGHRS, YFSETQ. This sequence joins TRBV5-1 and TRBJ2-2; D perhaps matches TRBD2 (5 bases). This clonotype was obtained from a man between 18 and 29 years old with active or convalescent COVID-19. The sequenced sample was peripheral blood. The CDR3 DNA reads as TGCGCCAGCACCCGGGATGACACCGGGGAGCTGTTTTTT. It codes for CASTRDDTGELFF.